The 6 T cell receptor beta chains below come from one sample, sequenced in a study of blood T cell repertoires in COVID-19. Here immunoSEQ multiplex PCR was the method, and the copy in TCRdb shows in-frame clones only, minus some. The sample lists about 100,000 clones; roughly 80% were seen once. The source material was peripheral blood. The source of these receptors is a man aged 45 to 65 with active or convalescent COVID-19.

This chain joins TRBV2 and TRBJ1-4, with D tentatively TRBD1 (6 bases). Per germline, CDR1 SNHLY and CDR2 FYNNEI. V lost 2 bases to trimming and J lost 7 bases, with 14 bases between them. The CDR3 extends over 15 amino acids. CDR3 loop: CASSELQGNREKLFF. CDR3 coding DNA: TGTGCCAGCAGTGAACTACAGGGAAATCGTGAAAAACTGTTTTTT. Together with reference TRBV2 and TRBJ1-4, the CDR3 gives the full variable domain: EPEVTQTPSHQVTQMGQEVILRCVPISNHLYFYWYRQILGQKVEFLVSFYNNEISEKSEIFDDQFSVERPDGSNFTLKIRSTKLEDSAMYFCASSELQGNREKLFFGSGTQLSVL.

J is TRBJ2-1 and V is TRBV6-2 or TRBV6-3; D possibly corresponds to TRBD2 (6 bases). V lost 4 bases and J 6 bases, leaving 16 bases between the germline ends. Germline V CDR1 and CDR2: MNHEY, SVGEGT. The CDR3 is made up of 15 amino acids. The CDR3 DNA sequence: TGTGCCAGCAGTTCGTTGAGACTAGTTGGCAATGAGCAGTTCTTC. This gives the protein CASSSLRLVGNEQFF.

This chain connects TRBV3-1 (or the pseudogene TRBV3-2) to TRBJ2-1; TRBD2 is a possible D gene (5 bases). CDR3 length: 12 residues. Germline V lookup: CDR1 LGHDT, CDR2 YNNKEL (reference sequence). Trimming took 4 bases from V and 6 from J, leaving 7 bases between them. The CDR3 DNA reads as TGTGCCAGCAGCCCGGACTCCAATGAGCAGTTCTTC. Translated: CASSPDSNEQFF.

Here the CDR3 reads CASSLGQGVSPLHF. CDR3 sequence (DNA): TGCGCCAGCAGCTTGGGCCAGGGTGTTTCACCCCTCCACTTT. This chain links TRBV5-1 with TRBJ1-6; D is perhaps TRBD1 (5 bases). The CDR3 runs to 14 residues. Germline loops: CDR1 SGHRS, CDR2 YFSETQ. The germline V and J ends were trimmed by 0 bases and 9 bases, with 10 bases remaining between them.

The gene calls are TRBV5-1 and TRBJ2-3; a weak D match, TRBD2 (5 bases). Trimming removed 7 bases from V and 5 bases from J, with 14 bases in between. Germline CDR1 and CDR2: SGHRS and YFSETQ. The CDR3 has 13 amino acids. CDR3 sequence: CASSGRGGDTQYF. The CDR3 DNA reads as TGCGCCAGCTCCGGTCGGGGTGGAGATACGCAGTATTTT.

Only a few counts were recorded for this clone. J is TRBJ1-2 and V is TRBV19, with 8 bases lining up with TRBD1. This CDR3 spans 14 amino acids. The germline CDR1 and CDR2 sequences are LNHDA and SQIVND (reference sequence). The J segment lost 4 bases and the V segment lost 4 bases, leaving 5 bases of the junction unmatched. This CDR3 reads CASSRDRTVYGYTF. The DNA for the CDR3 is TGTGCCAGTAGTAGGGACAGGACTGTCTATGGCTACACCTTC.